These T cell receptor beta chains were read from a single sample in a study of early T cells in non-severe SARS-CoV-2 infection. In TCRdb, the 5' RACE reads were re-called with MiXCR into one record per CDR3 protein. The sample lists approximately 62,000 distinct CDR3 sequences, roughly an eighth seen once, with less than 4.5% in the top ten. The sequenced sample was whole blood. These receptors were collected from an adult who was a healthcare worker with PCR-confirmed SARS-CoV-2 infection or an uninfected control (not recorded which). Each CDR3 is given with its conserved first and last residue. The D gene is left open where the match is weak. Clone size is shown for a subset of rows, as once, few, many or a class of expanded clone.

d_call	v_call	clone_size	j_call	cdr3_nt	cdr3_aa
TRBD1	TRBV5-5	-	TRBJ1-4	TGTGCCAGCAGCCCCCGGACAGGGGCTCTTAATGAAAAACTGTTTTTT	CASSPRTGALNEKLFF
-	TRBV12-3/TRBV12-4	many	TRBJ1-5	TGTGCCAGCAGTTACCTCTCTGACGCGAGGGGCAATCAGCCCCAGCATTTT	CASSYLSDARGNQPQHF
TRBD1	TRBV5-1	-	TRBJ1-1	TGCGCCAGCAGCAGGCGGACAGGGGCCCCGAACACTGAAGCTTTCTTT	CASSRRTGAPNTEAFF
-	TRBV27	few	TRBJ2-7	TGTGCCAGCAGTTTAACGACGGACAGAGTCTACGAGCAGTACTTC	CASSLTTDRVYEQYF
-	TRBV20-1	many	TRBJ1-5	TGCAGTGCTAAGGTGGGACCTCAGCCCCAGCATTTT	CSAKVGPQPQHF
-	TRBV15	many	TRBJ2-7	TGTGCCACCAGCCGAGGCTACGAGCAGTACTTC	CATSRGYEQYF
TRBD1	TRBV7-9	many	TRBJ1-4	TGTGCCAGCAGCGATGGGAACAGGGGGAACGAAAAACTGTTTTTT	CASSDGNRGNEKLFF
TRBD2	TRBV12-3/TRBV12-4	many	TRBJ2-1	TGTGCCAGCAGTTTTCTGTCTAGCGGATTAATCAATGAGCAGTTCTTC	CASSFLSSGLINEQFF
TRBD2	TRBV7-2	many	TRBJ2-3	TGTGCCAGCAGCTTTTCCGCACTAGCGGGAGGTACAGATACGCAGTATTTT	CASSFSALAGGTDTQYF
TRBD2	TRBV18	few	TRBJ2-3	TGTGCCAGCTCACGCCTGACAGCGGGAGGTGTCACAGATACGCAGTATTTT	CASSRLTAGGVTDTQYF
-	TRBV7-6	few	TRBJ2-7	TGTGCCAGCAGCTTACTCCGGGGAGACGAGCAGTACTTC	CASSLLRGDEQYF
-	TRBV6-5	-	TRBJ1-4	TGTGCCAGCAGTGACGGAACTAATGAAAAACTGTTTTTT	CASSDGTNEKLFF
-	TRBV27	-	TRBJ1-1	TGTGCCAGCAGTACCCCAACCGGGACCGAAGCTTTCTTT	CASSTPTGTEAFF
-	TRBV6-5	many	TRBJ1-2	TGTGCCAGCTGTCCCAGGTCGAACTATGGCTACACCTTC	CASCPRSNYGYTF
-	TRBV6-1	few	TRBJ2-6	TGTGCCAGCAGTGGTGGACAGCCCTCTGGGGCCAACGTCCTGACTTTC	CASSGGQPSGANVLTF